This is a list of T cell receptor beta chains from one sample in a study of blood T cell repertoires in COVID-19. TCRdb keeps only in-frame clones here, not all; method: immunoSEQ multiplex PCR. The repertoire consists of over 200,000 clones, with about nine tenths occurring once and the leading ten covering more than 5.5%. What was sequenced was peripheral blood. Receptors originate from a man in his 60s who had recovered from COVID-19. Each CDR3 is given without its conserved first and last residue. Fields, in order: D gene, J gene, clone size, V gene, CDR3 protein. The D gene is left open where the match is weak. Clone size is shown for a subset of rows, as once, few, many or a class of expanded clone.

d_call: TRBD2
j_call: TRBJ2-5
clone_size: .
v_call: TRBV9
cdr3_aa: ASSVDLTSGRETQY

d_call: .
j_call: TRBJ2-7
clone_size: .
v_call: TRBV12-5
cdr3_aa: ASGPPGLGRYEQY

d_call: .
j_call: TRBJ1-2
clone_size: .
v_call: TRBV10-3
cdr3_aa: AISGSRTAQQGGYT

d_call: TRBD2
j_call: TRBJ2-5
clone_size: .
v_call: TRBV7-3
cdr3_aa: ASSFTSGAIETQY

d_call: .
j_call: TRBJ1-2
clone_size: .
v_call: TRBV27
cdr3_aa: ASSYRANYGYT

d_call: .
j_call: TRBJ2-7
clone_size: .
v_call: TRBV27
cdr3_aa: ASSFAGHTHEQY

d_call: TRBD2
j_call: TRBJ2-1
clone_size: .
v_call: TRBV28
cdr3_aa: ASSLWSGSNEQF

d_call: TRBD1
j_call: TRBJ1-1
clone_size: .
v_call: TRBV27
cdr3_aa: ASKTERGRTEAF

d_call: .
j_call: TRBJ2-7
clone_size: few
v_call: TRBV4-1
cdr3_aa: ASSQGIDSGDYEQY

d_call: .
j_call: TRBJ1-6
clone_size: .
v_call: TRBV28
cdr3_aa: ASSSSGGNSPLH

d_call: .
j_call: TRBJ1-5
clone_size: .
v_call: TRBV18
cdr3_aa: ASSPNYNSNQPQH

d_call: TRBD2
j_call: TRBJ2-3
clone_size: .
v_call: TRBV5-1
cdr3_aa: ASSPGTSGGITSTDTQY

d_call: TRBD1
j_call: TRBJ2-1
clone_size: .
v_call: TRBV6-5
cdr3_aa: ATRVGQGVVNEQF

d_call: .
j_call: TRBJ1-4
clone_size: .
v_call: TRBV3-1/TRBV3-2
cdr3_aa: ASNKRGSREKLF

d_call: .
j_call: TRBJ1-4
clone_size: .
v_call: TRBV7-2
cdr3_aa: ASSPQTALNEKLF

d_call: .
j_call: TRBJ2-3
clone_size: .
v_call: TRBV12-1
cdr3_aa: ASSFENTSTDTQY

d_call: .
j_call: TRBJ2-2
clone_size: .
v_call: TRBV11-3
cdr3_aa: ASSLEGGTGELF

d_call: TRBD1
j_call: TRBJ2-5
clone_size: .
v_call: TRBV24-1
cdr3_aa: ATRRDLRTGAFQETQY

d_call: TRBD2
j_call: TRBJ2-2
clone_size: .
v_call: TRBV7-3
cdr3_aa: ASSSSLAGAGELF

d_call: .
j_call: TRBJ1-2
clone_size: .
v_call: TRBV19
cdr3_aa: ASKIVGYGYT

d_call: TRBD1
j_call: TRBJ2-3
clone_size: .
v_call: TRBV7-9
cdr3_aa: ASSPGQASTDTQY

d_call: TRBD2
j_call: TRBJ2-7
clone_size: .
v_call: TRBV7-2
cdr3_aa: ASSTRTSGSGIEQY

d_call: .
j_call: TRBJ2-2
clone_size: .
v_call: TRBV6-4
cdr3_aa: ASRQGADTGELF

d_call: .
j_call: TRBJ1-1
clone_size: .
v_call: TRBV19
cdr3_aa: ASRQWPTEAF

d_call: .
j_call: TRBJ1-1
clone_size: .
v_call: TRBV7-9
cdr3_aa: ASTPPGGGTDTEAF

d_call: TRBD1
j_call: TRBJ1-4
clone_size: .
v_call: TRBV5-4
cdr3_aa: ASSSDRGSNEKLF

d_call: .
j_call: TRBJ1-5
clone_size: .
v_call: TRBV28
cdr3_aa: ASTYSNQPQH

d_call: .
j_call: TRBJ1-6
clone_size: .
v_call: TRBV12-5
cdr3_aa: ASGLLNLGANSPLH

d_call: TRBD1
j_call: TRBJ2-5
clone_size: .
v_call: TRBV5-1
cdr3_aa: ASSRTTGGGETQY

d_call: .
j_call: TRBJ2-1
clone_size: .
v_call: TRBV9
cdr3_aa: ASTPGGSSYNEQF

d_call: .
j_call: TRBJ1-1
clone_size: .
v_call: TRBV5-1
cdr3_aa: ASSRRGSLLNTEAF

d_call: .
j_call: TRBJ2-2
clone_size: few
v_call: TRBV27
cdr3_aa: ASCRDYRTANTGELF

d_call: .
j_call: TRBJ2-7
clone_size: .
v_call: TRBV28
cdr3_aa: ASSSTGSSYEQY

d_call: TRBD2
j_call: TRBJ2-7
clone_size: .
v_call: TRBV6-6
cdr3_aa: ASTGTSVSYEQY

d_call: TRBD1
j_call: TRBJ1-1
clone_size: .
v_call: TRBV5-1
cdr3_aa: ASSHPFGQGGLNTEAF

d_call: .
j_call: TRBJ2-3
clone_size: .
v_call: TRBV7-3
cdr3_aa: ASSLTGPDTQY

d_call: .
j_call: TRBJ1-4
clone_size: .
v_call: TRBV19
cdr3_aa: ASSLARWGHGEKLF

d_call: TRBD1
j_call: TRBJ2-5
clone_size: .
v_call: TRBV6-1
cdr3_aa: ASSETTGGLWETQY

d_call: TRBD2
j_call: TRBJ2-7
clone_size: .
v_call: TRBV5-1
cdr3_aa: ASSLGLAGGLREEQY

d_call: .
j_call: TRBJ2-7
clone_size: .
v_call: TRBV19
cdr3_aa: ASSIVLDYEQY

d_call: .
j_call: TRBJ2-1
clone_size: .
v_call: TRBV9
cdr3_aa: ASSVAPKLSGQEQF

d_call: .
j_call: TRBJ2-7
clone_size: .
v_call: TRBV18
cdr3_aa: ASSPGLLPSEQY

d_call: .
j_call: TRBJ2-3
clone_size: .
v_call: TRBV29-1
cdr3_aa: SVEMPNPTDTQY

d_call: .
j_call: TRBJ1-1
clone_size: .
v_call: TRBV2
cdr3_aa: ASSDRGRNTEAF

d_call: TRBD1
j_call: TRBJ2-1
clone_size: .
v_call: TRBV9
cdr3_aa: ASSAQGASYNEQF

d_call: TRBD2
j_call: TRBJ2-7
clone_size: .
v_call: TRBV28
cdr3_aa: ASSQLRGAGSYEQY

d_call: TRBD1
j_call: TRBJ2-7
clone_size: .
v_call: TRBV9
cdr3_aa: ASSVRAGGYEQY

d_call: .
j_call: TRBJ2-5
clone_size: .
v_call: TRBV7-2
cdr3_aa: ASSLVSWRQETQY